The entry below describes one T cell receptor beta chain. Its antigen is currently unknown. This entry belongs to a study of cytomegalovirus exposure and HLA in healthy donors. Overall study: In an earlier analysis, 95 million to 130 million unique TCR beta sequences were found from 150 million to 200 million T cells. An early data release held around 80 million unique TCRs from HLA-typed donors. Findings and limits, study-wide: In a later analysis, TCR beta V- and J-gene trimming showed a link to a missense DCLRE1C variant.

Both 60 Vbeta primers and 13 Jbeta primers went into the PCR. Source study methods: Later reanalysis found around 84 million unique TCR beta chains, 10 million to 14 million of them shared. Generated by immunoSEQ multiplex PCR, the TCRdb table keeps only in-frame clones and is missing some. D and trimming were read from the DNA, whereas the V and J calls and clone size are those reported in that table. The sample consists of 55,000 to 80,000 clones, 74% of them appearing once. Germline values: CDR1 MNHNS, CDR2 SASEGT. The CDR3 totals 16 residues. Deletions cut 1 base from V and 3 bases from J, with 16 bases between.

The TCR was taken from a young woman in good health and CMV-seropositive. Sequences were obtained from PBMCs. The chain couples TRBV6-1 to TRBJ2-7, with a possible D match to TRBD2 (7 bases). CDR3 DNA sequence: TGTGCCAGCAGTGAAGGTGGGGGGGCATCTAACTACGAGCAGTACTTC. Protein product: CASSEGGGASNYEQYF.